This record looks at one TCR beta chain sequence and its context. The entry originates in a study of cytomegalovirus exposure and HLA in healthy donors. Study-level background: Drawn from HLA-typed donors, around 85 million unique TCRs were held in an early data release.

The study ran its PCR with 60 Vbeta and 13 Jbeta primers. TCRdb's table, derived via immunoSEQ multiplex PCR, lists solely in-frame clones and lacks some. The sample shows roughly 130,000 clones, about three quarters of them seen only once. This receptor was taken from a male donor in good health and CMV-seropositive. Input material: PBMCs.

CDR3 nucleotides: TGTGCCAGCAGCGCCCGGGACAGGGGGGGATACGAGCAGTACTTC. Residues: CASSARDRGGYEQYF. The chain has TRBV7-8 and TRBJ2-7, with 11 bases matching TRBD1. The CDR3 covers 15 residues. Germline CDR1 SGHVS, CDR2 FQNEAQ. The trim removed 5 bases at V and 4 bases at J, leaving 7 bases unmatched. The whole variable domain, remainder taken from reference TRBV7-8 and TRBJ2-7, is GAGVSQSPRYKVAKRGQDVALRCDPISGHVSLFWYQQALGQGPEFLTYFQNEAQLDKSGLPSDRFFAERPEGSVSTLKIQRTQQEDSAVYLCASSARDRGGYEQYFGPGTRLTVT.